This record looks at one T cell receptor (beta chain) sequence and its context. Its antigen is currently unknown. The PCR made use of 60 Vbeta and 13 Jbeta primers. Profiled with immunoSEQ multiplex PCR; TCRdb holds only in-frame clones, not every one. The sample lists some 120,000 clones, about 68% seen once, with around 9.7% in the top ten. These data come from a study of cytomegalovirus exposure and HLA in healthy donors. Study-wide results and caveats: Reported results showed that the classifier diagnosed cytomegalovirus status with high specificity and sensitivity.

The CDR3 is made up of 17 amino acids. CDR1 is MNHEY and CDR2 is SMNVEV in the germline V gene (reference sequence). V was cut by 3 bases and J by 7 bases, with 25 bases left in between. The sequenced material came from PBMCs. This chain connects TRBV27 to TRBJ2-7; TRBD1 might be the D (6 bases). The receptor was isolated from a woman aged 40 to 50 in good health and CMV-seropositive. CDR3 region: CASSFTGPTGAREEQYF. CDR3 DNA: TGTGCCAGCAGTTTTACCGGCCCGACAGGAGCTCGGGAAGAGCAGTACTTC.